This is a list of T cell receptor beta chains from one sample in a study of T cells in localized non-small cell lung cancer. Profiling relied on immunoSEQ multiplex PCR, and the TCRdb table lists in-frame clones only, not all of them. The sample holds about 78,000 clones, just under 85% seen once. The sample consisted of peripheral blood, taken before any cancer treatment. These receptors all come from a man aged 35-69 years with stage I lung adenocarcinoma. The CDR3 runs from the conserved cysteine through the conserved F or W. Fields, in order: D gene, V gene, CDR3 protein. The D gene is left open where the match is weak.

d_gene: .
v_gene: TRBV7-3
CDR3aa: CASSLKSSRDSYNEQFF

d_gene: .
v_gene: TRBV4-2
CDR3aa: CASSQVGLRELNTIYF

d_gene: .
v_gene: TRBV4-3
CDR3aa: CASSQDINTGELFF

d_gene: .
v_gene: TRBV6-5
CDR3aa: CASSSSTGTGEQYF

d_gene: TRBD1
v_gene: TRBV5-1
CDR3aa: CASSLFQGSGTGLGQFF

d_gene: TRBD2
v_gene: TRBV29-1
CDR3aa: CSVTRLASGGGTDTQYF

d_gene: .
v_gene: TRBV6-6
CDR3aa: CASSYPEAGGAGGYTF

d_gene: TRBD2
v_gene: TRBV7-3
CDR3aa: CASSPRTSDTGELFF

d_gene: .
v_gene: TRBV5-1
CDR3aa: CASSLGGAGQETQYF

d_gene: .
v_gene: TRBV19
CDR3aa: CASSPTGTRNTEAFF

d_gene: TRBD1
v_gene: TRBV6-1
CDR3aa: CASSGQGAVYEKLFF

d_gene: TRBD2
v_gene: TRBV7-2
CDR3aa: CASSLGAGAGGTGRQYF

d_gene: .
v_gene: TRBV20-1
CDR3aa: CSASSGSEQFF

d_gene: TRBD2
v_gene: TRBV9
CDR3aa: CASSPRGGYQETQYF

d_gene: TRBD2
v_gene: TRBV7-9
CDR3aa: CASSLMRREGLYNEQFF

d_gene: .
v_gene: TRBV7-9
CDR3aa: CASSPRAGELFF

d_gene: TRBD1
v_gene: TRBV13
CDR3aa: CASSLGRTGTEAFF

d_gene: .
v_gene: TRBV10-3
CDR3aa: CAINRAGGNNEQFF

d_gene: TRBD1
v_gene: TRBV5-4
CDR3aa: CASSLVGRGQGPYNEQFF

d_gene: .
v_gene: TRBV12-2
CDR3aa: CASRLADRDSPYEQYF

d_gene: .
v_gene: TRBV27
CDR3aa: CASSFGALDYGYTF

d_gene: .
v_gene: TRBV7-8
CDR3aa: CASSLAAGGDYEQYF

d_gene: .
v_gene: TRBV4-3
CDR3aa: CASSQSIYRLRGGYTF

d_gene: .
v_gene: TRBV6-1
CDR3aa: CASSDQGGETQYF

d_gene: .
v_gene: TRBV7-3
CDR3aa: CASSSALGGELFF

d_gene: .
v_gene: TRBV10-1
CDR3aa: CASKNLSPLHF

d_gene: TRBD1
v_gene: TRBV7-2
CDR3aa: CASSLWTGLEEKLFF